This record looks at one T cell receptor (beta chain) sequence and its context. The data were obtained in a study of cytotoxic CD8 clonotypes in ibrutinib-treated CLL. The germline V and J ends were trimmed by 7 bases and 1 base, with 10 bases remaining between them. CDR1 and CDR2 from the germline V gene are SQVTM and ANQGSEA. This CDR3 spans 12 amino acids. Sequenced by immunoSEQ multiplex PCR; TCRdb stores in-frame clones only, minus some. Of some 29,000 clones detected, roughly three quarters appear once; the ten largest clones hold approximately 50%. The V gene is TRBV29-1, the J gene TRBJ2-5; tentatively, D is TRBD2 (5 bases). The TCR originated in a human donor with chronic lymphocytic leukemia. The sequences come from PBMCs, collected after 36 months of ibrutinib treatment. For the CDR3, the DNA is TGCAGCGCGCGGACTGCCCAAGAGACCCAGTACTTC. As protein: CSARTAQETQYF.